The TCR beta chain under discussion was sequenced for a study of T cell responses to AZD1222 COVID-19 vaccine. Turning to the study itself: Recipients boosted at about 4 weeks or about 12 weeks are pooled.

Turning to this clone: Antigen specificity is unknown.

Whole-study findings and limits: Among spike-specific TCRs, nearly half reportedly target unmutated variant regions.

CDR3 length equals 13 residues. Between the trimmed V and J ends, which lost 2 bases and 2 bases, there was a span of 9 bases. Germline loops: CDR1 SQVTM, CDR2 ANQGSEA. The assay was immunoSEQ multiplex PCR, and TCRdb's table has in-frame clones only and misses some. The sample has some 150,000 clones, over 90% seen once. This specimen consisted of peripheral blood, obtained on day 0 of AZD1222 vaccination. This sequence was found in an adult in good health. The chain has TRBV29-1 and TRBJ1-1; perhaps TRBD1 as D (5 bases). CDR3 coding DNA: TGCAGCGTTGAAAGGGGTAAAAACACTGAAGCTTTCTTT. This gives the protein CSVERGKNTEAFF.